This T cell receptor (beta chain) was found in a study of blood T cell repertoires in COVID-19. Study-wide background: Researchers got acute and convalescent COVID-19 samples from the United States, Italy and Spain. PBMCs, B-cell-depleted T cells, or T cells were the source of the cDNA or gDNA that made up the material.

V lost 4 bases and J 3 bases, leaving 16 bases between the germline ends. CDR1 SGHRS and CDR2 YFSETQ come from the germline V gene. This CDR3 spans 16 amino acids. Authors' processing steps: Amplification with reference gene primers provided the estimates of nucleated cell counts. This table comes from immunoSEQ multiplex PCR, and its TCRdb copy is limited to in-frame clones, with some not included. V and J calls and clone size are as listed in that table; D and trimming were resolved from the DNA. Of about 250,000 clones listed, roughly 85% were seen once; the top ten hold approximately 3.3%. This clonotype was sampled from a man younger than 35 with active or convalescent COVID-19. This rearrangement joins TRBV5-1 to TRBJ1-4, with a tentative D call TRBD1 (6 bases). The specimen was peripheral blood. The CDR3 reads CASSPRGGGSNEKLFF. The CDR3 DNA sequence: TGCGCCAGCAGCCCCCGAGGGGGGGGGTCTAATGAAAAACTGTTTTTT.